The 21 T cell receptor beta chains reported below all come from one sample, sequenced in a study of blood T cell repertoires in COVID-19. This table comes from immunoSEQ multiplex PCR, and its TCRdb copy is limited to in-frame clones, with some not included. This table holds around 70,000 clones, about nine tenths found once. Input material: peripheral blood. The source is a man under 40 with acute or convalescent COVID-19.

The chain combines TRBV21-1 with TRBJ2-7; TRBD2 is the table's D call, not checked against the DNA. TRBV21-1 is classified as a pseudogene. This CDR3 is 19 amino acids long. This chain's CDR3 is CASSSLRGLAGLNPYEQYF. The CDR3 nucleotides are TGTGCCAGCAGCTCTCTGAGGGGACTAGCGGGTCTTAATCCCTACGAGCAGTACTTC.

The V and J genes are TRBV30 and TRBJ2-7; possibly TRBD1 for D (7 bases). The germline gives CDR1 GTSNPN, CDR2 SVGIG (reference sequence). The CDR3 is made up of 14 amino acids. V was shortened by 3 bases and J by 3 bases, with 15 bases between the two germline ends. Here the CDR3 DNA reads TGTGCCTGGAGGCTGGCAGGGGGGAACTACGAGCAGTACTTC. Protein: CAWRLAGGNYEQYF.

The rearrangement joins TRBV4-1 to TRBJ2-2; TRBD2 might be the D (5 bases). Trimming removed 7 bases from V and 2 bases from J, with 14 bases in between. Germline CDR1 MGHRA, CDR2 YSYEKL. This CDR3 region has 15 residues. The CDR3 is CASTQRADNTGELFF. CDR3 sequence (DNA): TGCGCCAGCACCCAGAGGGCAGACAACACCGGGGAGCTGTTTTTT.

The rearrangement uses TRBV28 and TRBJ2-1; weak D call: TRBD2 (5 bases). CDR3 length: 15 amino acids. Germline V gene lookup returns CDR1 MDHEN and CDR2 SYDVKM. With 3 bases removed from V and 5 bases from J, the gap between germline ends came to 14 bases. The CDR3 nucleotides read TGTGCCAGCAGTTTGAATCGAGCGGTTAACAATGAGCAGTTCTTC. This codes for CASSLNRAVNNEQFF.

V is TRBV7-9 and J is TRBJ2-3, with TRBD2 identical over 7 bases. The V segment lost 1 base and the J segment 5 bases; nucleotides outside the gene matches: 3. The CDR3 length is 14 residues. Germline lookup yields CDR1 SEHNR and CDR2 FQNEAQ (reference sequence). The CDR3 loop reads CASSLVAGIDTQYF. The CDR3 DNA follows: TGTGCCAGCAGCTTAGTAGCGGGTATAGATACGCAGTATTTT.

The J gene is TRBJ2-1, the V gene TRBV3-1 (or the pseudogene TRBV3-2); 10 bases align to TRBD1. Looked up from germline, CDR1 is LGHDT and CDR2 is YNNKEL (reference sequence). The length of the CDR3 is 13 residues. The V segment lost 10 bases and the J segment 7 bases; nucleotides outside the gene matches: 7. The CDR3 loop is CATRTGGWNEQFF. The CDR3 DNA reads as TGTGCCACCCGGACAGGGGGGTGGAATGAGCAGTTCTTC.

This rearrangement joins TRBV7-3 to TRBJ2-1; 11 positions agree with TRBD1. The CDR3 runs 15 residues. Germline lookup yields CDR1 SGHTA and CDR2 FQGTGA. The junction had 8 bases not matched to a gene; V was cut back by 5 bases and J by 8 bases. The chain's CDR3 is CASSLTRDRGYEQFF. CDR3 nucleotides: TGTGCCAGCAGCCTGACCCGGGACAGGGGGTATGAGCAGTTCTTC.

V is TRBV5-4 and J is TRBJ1-2; TRBD1 aligns across 7 bases. The V segment lost 4 bases and the J segment 2 bases; nucleotides outside the gene matches: 5. The CDR3 is 14 residues long. Germline-derived CDR1 and CDR2 are SGHNT and YYREEE (reference sequence). CDR3 sequence (DNA): TGTGCCAGCAGCCCGTCACAGGGGAACTATGGCTACACCTTC. Amino acid sequence: CASSPSQGNYGYTF.

V gene TRBV28 combines with J gene TRBJ2-4; TRBD1 might be the D (6 bases). The CDR3 has 15 amino acids. Germline values: CDR1 MDHEN, CDR2 SYDVKM. V was shortened by 5 bases and J by 8 bases, with 19 bases between the two germline ends. CDR3 protein: CASSGSGQEQYIQYF. Written as DNA, the CDR3 is TGTGCCAGCAGTGGATCGGGACAAGAACAATACATTCAGTACTTC.

J is TRBJ2-1 and V is TRBV13; weak D call: TRBD2 (6 bases). V lost 5 bases and J 0 bases, leaving 17 bases between the germline ends. Germline CDR1 reads PRHDT; CDR2 reads FYEKMQ (reference sequence). CDR3 length equals 17 residues. In nucleotides, the CDR3 is TGTGCCAGCAGCCGTTTTGCTAGCGTCTCCTCCTACAATGAGCAGTTCTTC. This translates into CASSRFASVSSYNEQFF.

This clone has just one count. The chain employs TRBV29-1 and TRBJ2-7; 10 bases fit TRBD1. Germline CDR1 reads SQVTM; CDR2 reads ANQGSEA. The CDR3 length is 13 residues. The V and J ends lost 7 bases and 0 bases, in that order; junction bases with no gene match: 3. The CDR3 bases are TGCAGCGCAAGGACAGGGGGCTCCTACGAGCAGTACTTC. It yields the protein CSARTGGSYEQYF.

This chain connects TRBV19 to TRBJ2-3, with TRBD2 identical over 7 bases. The V and J ends lost 6 bases and 0 bases, in that order; junction bases with no gene match: 9. Germline V gene lookup returns CDR1 LNHDA and CDR2 SQIVND (reference sequence). CDR3 length: 16 amino acids. The CDR3 nucleotides are TGTGCCAGTAGGGTTACGGGGGGAAGTAGCACAGATACGCAGTATTTT. Protein sequence: CASRVTGGSSTDTQYF.

This rearrangement joins TRBV6-5 to TRBJ2-1; 7 bases line up with TRBD1. Germline V gene sequence: CDR1 MNHEY, CDR2 SVGAGI. The CDR3 extends over 14 amino acids. The trim removed 6 bases at V and 4 bases at J, leaving 6 bases unmatched. The CDR3 sequence is CASSPLGQYNEQFF. The CDR3 nucleotides read TGTGCCAGCAGCCCCCTGGGACAGTACAATGAGCAGTTCTTC.

This clone was counted a few times. The V gene is TRBV29-1, the J gene TRBJ2-4; possible D gene TRBD2, 6 bases. Deletions cut 6 bases from V and 0 bases from J, with 15 bases between. Per germline, CDR1 SQVTM and CDR2 ANQGSEA. The CDR3 consists of 15 residues. CDR3 coding DNA: TGCAGCGTGGGGGATTTGCGGGGAGCCAAAAACATTCAGTACTTC. Translation gives CSVGDLRGAKNIQYF.

The chain couples TRBV5-6 to TRBJ2-3; D gene uncertain. V was pared by 0 bases and J by 2 bases, with 7 bases between. This CDR3 contains 14 residues. The germline gives CDR1 SGHDT, CDR2 YYEEEE. As DNA, the CDR3 is TGTGCCAGCAGCTTGGCCGGTTTCACAGATACGCAGTATTTT. Amino acid sequence: CASSLAGFTDTQYF.

V gene TRBV6-5 combines with J gene TRBJ2-2; D possibly corresponds to TRBD2 (5 bases). The germline V gene encodes CDR1 MNHEY and CDR2 SVGAGI. This CDR3 has 12 amino acids. The V end was cut by 2 bases, the J end by 8 bases, with 6 bases between. The CDR3: CASSYRRGELFF. Written as DNA, the CDR3 is TGTGCCAGCAGTTACAGGAGGGGGGAGCTGTTTTTT.

The gene calls are TRBV6-5 and TRBJ2-7; tentative D call: TRBD2 (5 bases). Germline V gives CDR1 MNHEY, CDR2 SVGAGI. CDR3 length equals 12 residues. V lost 10 bases and J 2 bases, leaving 12 bases between the germline ends. CDR3 in DNA: TGTGCCACCTTGACTACGACCTACGAGCAGTACTTC. Protein: CATLTTTYEQYF.

J is TRBJ2-2 and V is TRBV6-5, with TRBD2 as a possible D gene (7 bases). This CDR3 has 14 amino acids. Germline CDR1 and CDR2: MNHEY and SVGAGI. Trimming stripped 6 bases from V and 6 bases from J, with 14 bases between. The chain's CDR3 is CASRWGGRAGELFF. As DNA, the CDR3 is TGTGCCAGCAGGTGGGGGGGGCGCGCCGGGGAGCTGTTTTTT.

V usage is TRBV2 and J usage is TRBJ2-1; possibly TRBD1 for D (5 bases). CDR1 is SNHLY and CDR2 is FYNNEI in the germline V gene. The V and J ends lost 6 bases and 7 bases respectively, with 7 bases between them. This CDR3 comprises 11 residues. The CDR3 DNA is TGTGCCAGCAGCAGGGATAATGAGCAGTTCTTC. This sequence encodes CASSRDNEQFF.

The chain recombines TRBV25-1 with TRBJ2-7; D remains unclear. Germline loops: CDR1 MGHDK, CDR2 SYGVNS. Trimming cost V 8 bases and J 2 bases, with 7 bases left between them. The CDR3 totals 11 residues. CDR3 sequence: CASGEAYEQYF. Written as DNA, the CDR3 is TGTGCCAGCGGAGAAGCCTACGAGCAGTACTTC.

The rearrangement joins TRBV18 to TRBJ2-1; 12 nucleotides agree with TRBD2. This CDR3 comprises 18 residues. Germline trimming cut 3 bases from V and 5 bases from J; bases unmatched to any gene: 11. Looked up from germline, CDR1 is KGHSH and CDR2 is LQKENI. This chain's CDR3 is CASSPPALAGGLNNEQFF. In nucleotides, the CDR3 is TGTGCCAGCTCACCCCCGGCCCTAGCGGGAGGGCTGAACAATGAGCAGTTCTTC.